Below are 32 T cell receptor beta chains sequenced from a single sample in a study of shared clonotypes between healthy human individuals. The repertoire was sequenced with immunoSEQ multiplex PCR; TCRdb's copy has only in-frame clones and lacks some. The table records about 2.4 million clones, 80% to 95% of them present only once. Sample: naive CD4+ T cells from PBMCs. Indicated subset: CD45RA+ positively selected. These receptors originate from a man between 18 and 35 years old in good health. Some clones in this sample may be carry-over from other donors' samples.

V gene TRBV5-1 combines with J gene TRBJ2-2; D is unresolved. Germline values: CDR1 SGHRS, CDR2 YFSETQ. This CDR3 is 16 amino acids long. The V gene lost 5 bases and the J gene lost 5 bases, with 19 bases spanning the gap. The chain's CDR3 is CASRSANLGSTGELFF. The CDR3 DNA reads TGCGCCAGCAGGAGTGCAAACTTAGGGTCGACCGGGGAGCTGTTTTTT.

DNA for the CDR3: TGTGCCAGCAGAGATAATCAGCCCCAGCATTTT. This gives the protein CASRDNQPQHF. The chain has TRBV11-3 and TRBJ1-5, with no clear D. The V and J ends lost 6 bases and 4 bases respectively, with 4 bases between them. This CDR3 contains 11 residues. The germline gives CDR1 SGHNT, CDR2 YENEEA.

This chain joins TRBV7-2 and TRBJ2-7; 13 positions match TRBD2. The CDR3 is 15 amino acids. CDR1 and CDR2 (germline): SGHTA, FQGNSA. Unmatched junction bases numbered 2, after V lost 1 base and J lost 5 bases. In nucleotides, the CDR3 is TGTGCCAGCAGCTTAGGAGGACTAGCGGGAGACGAGCAGTACTTC. Protein product: CASSLGGLAGDEQYF.

The chain combines TRBV11-2 with TRBJ2-5, with 8 bases that match TRBD2. Losses at the gene ends were 1 base for V and 0 bases for J; bases not matched to a gene: 7. CDR1 SGHAT and CDR2 FQNNGV come from the germline V gene. CDR3 length: 17 amino acids. CDR3 amino acids: CASSLASGRGDQETQYF. Here the CDR3 DNA reads TGTGCCAGCAGCTTAGCATCTGGGCGGGGGGACCAAGAGACCCAGTACTTC.

V gene TRBV5-4 combines with J gene TRBJ2-5; 7 bases agree with TRBD2. V shed 4 bases and J 5 bases; nucleotides not matched to a gene: 8. In germline, CDR1 is SGHNT, CDR2 YYREEE (reference sequence). The CDR3 sequence is 14 residues long. The CDR3 reads CASSISKLAETQYF. The CDR3 DNA reads TGTGCCAGCAGCATTAGCAAACTAGCGGAGACCCAGTACTTC.

V gene TRBV25-1 combines with J gene TRBJ2-1; 12 bases agree with TRBD2. Germline V gene lookup returns CDR1 MGHDK and CDR2 SYGVNS. The CDR3 has 16 residues. V was pared by 3 bases and J by 9 bases, with 9 bases of the junction left unmatched. Written as DNA, the CDR3 is TGTGCCAGCAGTGACTCGACTAGCGGGAGAGGGAGTGAGCAGTTCTTC. Translated: CASSDSTSGRGSEQFF. Drawing the rest from reference TRBV25-1 and TRBJ2-1, the complete variable domain is EADIYQTPRYLVIGTGKKITLECSQTMGHDKMYWYQQDPGMELHLIHYSYGVNSTEKGDLSSESTVSRIRTEHFPLTLESARPSHTSQYLCASSDSTSGRGSEQFFGPGTRLTVL.

J is TRBJ1-6 and V is TRBV4-3; no clear D. Germline CDR1 reads LGHNA; CDR2 reads YSLEER. The CDR3 runs 14 residues. The V end lost 3 bases, the J end lost 11 bases, and 14 bases lay between the germline ends. The CDR3 region is CASSQAPGFAPLHF. Written as DNA, the CDR3 is TGCGCCAGCAGCCAGGCCCCAGGTTTTGCACCCCTCCACTTT.

This clone was found once. This chain joins TRBV28 and TRBJ1-2; D perhaps matches TRBD1 (5 bases). Germline CDR1 reads MDHEN; CDR2 reads SYDVKM. The germline V and J ends were trimmed by 2 bases and 8 bases, with 12 bases remaining between them. CDR3 length equals 13 residues. The CDR3: CASSLAGRRGYTF. The CDR3 DNA sequence: TGTGCCAGCAGTTTAGCAGGGCGGAGGGGCTACACCTTC.

V usage is TRBV5-6 and J usage is TRBJ2-1; 10 bases map to TRBD2. The V gene's germline CDR1 is SGHDT and CDR2 YYEEEE. The J segment lost 9 bases and the V segment lost 3 bases, leaving 6 bases of the junction unmatched. CDR3 length: 14 residues. DNA of the CDR3: TGTGCCAGCAGCTACCTAGCGGGAGAAGGTGAGCAGTTCTTC. Its translation is CASSYLAGEGEQFF.

This rearrangement joins TRBV10-3 to TRBJ2-1; 11 bases align to TRBD1. The ends lost 1 base at V and 7 bases at J; junction bases unmatched: 3. Germline V gene data show CDR1 as ENHRY and CDR2 as SYGVKD. This CDR3 is built from 15 residues. The CDR3 here is CAISELGTGGNEQFF. CDR3 sequence (DNA): TGTGCCATCAGTGAGTTGGGGACAGGGGGGAATGAGCAGTTCTTC.

V is TRBV7-2 and J is TRBJ1-2; D might be TRBD1 (6 bases). Trimming removed 4 bases at V and 8 bases at J, with 14 bases between. From germline, CDR1 is SGHTA and CDR2 FQGNSA. The CDR3 runs 13 residues. The CDR3 reads CASSSTGYSGYTF. CDR3 in DNA: TGTGCCAGCAGCTCTACAGGGTATAGCGGCTACACCTTC.

The chain employs TRBV5-1 and TRBJ2-7; 11 positions agree with TRBD2. V gave up 5 bases and J gave up 2 bases; unmatched junction bases: 9. Germline V gives CDR1 SGHRS, CDR2 YFSETQ. The CDR3 totals 16 residues. The CDR3 DNA reads as TGCGCCAGCAGTCAACTAGTACTAGCGGGGGCCTACGAGCAGTACTTC. It encodes CASSQLVLAGAYEQYF. Combining the CDR3 with reference TRBV5-1 and TRBJ2-7 gives the whole variable domain KAGVTQTPRYLIKTRGQQVTLSCSPISGHRSVSWYQQTPGQGLQFLFEYFSETQRNKGNFPGRFSGRQFSNSRSEMNVSTLELGDSALYLCASSQLVLAGAYEQYFGPGTRLTVT.

The chain employs TRBV2 and TRBJ2-1; D may be TRBD1 (6 bases). The CDR3 contains 12 residues. Trimming removed 6 bases from V and 8 bases from J, with 11 bases in between. CDR1 is SNHLY and CDR2 is FYNNEI in the germline V gene. CDR3 nucleotide sequence: TGTGCCAGCAGGAGGGGGTCCCATGAGCAGTTCTTC. Translating it yields CASRRGSHEQFF.

This clone was recorded only once. The chain uses TRBV12-5 and TRBJ1-5, with a possible D match to TRBD1 (5 bases). Germline assignment: CDR1 LGHNT and CDR2 FRNRAP. CDR3 size: 15 residues. Trimming removed 6 bases from V and 7 bases from J, with 19 bases in between. The DNA for the CDR3 is TGTGCTAGTGGCCTCCGGGACCGAGGAGGCCAGCCCCAGCATTTT. This codes for CASGLRDRGGQPQHF.

The chain couples TRBV2 to TRBJ2-1; D gene unclear. Germline-derived CDR1 and CDR2 are SNHLY and FYNNEI. Trimming left V 5 bases short and J 5 bases short, with 10 bases between. The CDR3 loop spans 13 amino acids. The CDR3 is CASSSQGHNEQFF. CDR3 bases: TGTGCCAGCAGTTCCCAAGGACACAATGAGCAGTTCTTC.

This clone showed up just once. The rearrangement uses TRBV5-1 and TRBJ2-5; 11 bases line up with TRBD1. The CDR3 covers 13 residues. Germline V CDR1 and CDR2: SGHRS, YFSETQ. V was pared by 2 bases and J by 7 bases, with 1 base of the junction left unmatched. CDR3 in amino acids: CASSLGTGGTQYF. CDR3 coding DNA: TGCGCCAGCAGCTTAGGGACAGGGGGGACCCAGTACTTC. The variable domain in full, with the rest retrieved from reference TRBV5-1 and TRBJ2-5, is KAGVTQTPRYLIKTRGQQVTLSCSPISGHRSVSWYQQTPGQGLQFLFEYFSETQRNKGNFPGRFSGRQFSNSRSEMNVSTLELGDSALYLCASSLGTGGTQYFGPGTRLLVL.

The CDR3 region is CASSLGTPTLPQHF. The CDR3 DNA sequence: TGTGCCAGCAGCTTAGGAACCCCGACCTTGCCCCAGCATTTT. The gene calls are TRBV7-2 and TRBJ1-5; no definite D call. CDR1 SGHTA and CDR2 FQGNSA come from the germline V gene. V gave up 1 base and J gave up 9 bases, with 13 bases separating them. The CDR3 is 14 amino acids.

The gene calls are TRBV19 and TRBJ1-1; D uncertain. The CDR3 loop spans 13 amino acids. Germline assignment: CDR1 LNHDA and CDR2 SQIVND (reference sequence). Trimming cost V 2 bases and J 5 bases, with 9 bases left between them. This CDR3 reads CASSIREKTEAFF. CDR3 nucleotide sequence: TGTGCCAGTAGTATAAGGGAGAAGACTGAAGCTTTCTTT. The entire variable domain, with the rest obtained from reference TRBV19 and TRBJ1-1, is as follows: DGGITQSPKYLFRKEGQNVTLSCEQNLNHDAMYWYRQDPGQGLRLIYYSQIVNDFQKGDIAEGYSVSREKKESFPLTVTSAQKNPTAFYLCASSIREKTEAFFGQGTRLTVV.

With regard to this clone: Other DNA sequences of this sample code for an identical CDR3. This rearrangement joins TRBV7-9 to TRBJ2-2, with D unclear. Trimming took 1 base from V and 2 from J, leaving 5 bases between them. Germline V gene lookup returns CDR1 SEHNR and CDR2 FQNEAQ (reference sequence). The CDR3 totals 14 residues. The CDR3 loop reads CASSLGRNTGELFF. The CDR3 coding sequence is TGTGCCAGCAGCTTAGGACGCAACACCGGGGAGCTGTTTTTT.

In the case of this clone: The sample carries other DNA sequences with the same CDR3. The chain recombines TRBV5-1 with TRBJ1-5; no definite D call. The CDR3 contains 13 residues. Trimming left V 0 bases short and J 5 bases short, with 6 bases between. CDR1 is SGHRS, CDR2 YFSETQ, per germline. The CDR3 nucleotides read TGCGCCAGCAGCTTGGCCGCGGATCAGCCCCAGCATTTT. Its translation is CASSLAADQPQHF.

V and J are TRBV27 and TRBJ2-1; D uncertain. The germline V and J ends were trimmed by 2 bases and 8 bases, with 1 base remaining between them. The germline V gene has CDR1 MNHEY and CDR2 SMNVEV (reference sequence). The CDR3 runs 10 residues. In DNA, the CDR3 is TGTGCCAGCAGTTTACATGAGCAGTTCTTC. Translated, it gives CASSLHEQFF.

This rearrangement joins TRBV5-5 to TRBJ1-1; D ambiguous. CDR1 and CDR2 from the germline V gene are SGHKS and YYEKEE (reference sequence). This CDR3 region has 15 residues. Trimming cost V 0 bases and J 4 bases, with 13 bases left between them. The CDR3 nucleotides are TGTGCCAGCAGCTTGGGGTGGTTGGGATCCACTGAAGCTTTCTTT. It is translated as CASSLGWLGSTEAFF.

The chain has TRBV18 and TRBJ2-7; 11 bases map to TRBD1. Germline lookup yields CDR1 KGHSH and CDR2 LQKENI. The CDR3 is 17 amino acids. V was pared by 0 bases and J by 7 bases, with 11 bases of the junction left unmatched. CDR3 sequence (DNA): TGTGCCAGCTCACCACCGAGTTTTGGACAGGGGGCATTGGAGCAGTACTTC. Protein: CASSPPSFGQGALEQYF.

The chain is built from TRBV6-5 and TRBJ2-7; 8 bases are shared with TRBD1. V lost 5 bases, J lost 5 bases, and 5 bases stayed unmatched. There are 13 residues in the CDR3. Germline CDR1 is MNHEY and CDR2 is SVGAGI. The CDR3 region has the DNA TGTGCCAGCAGTCCCGGACAGGGCCACGAGCAGTACTTC. This translates into CASSPGQGHEQYF.

The V call is TRBV7-8, the J call TRBJ2-1; D ambiguous. The length of the CDR3 is 16 residues. The V and J ends lost 5 bases and 0 bases respectively, with 14 bases between them. Germline V CDR1 and CDR2: SGHVS, FQNEAQ. CDR3 sequence: CASSPRTRYSYNEQFF. CDR3 in DNA: TGTGCCAGCAGCCCCCGGACCAGGTACTCCTACAATGAGCAGTTCTTC.

V gene TRBV9 combines with J gene TRBJ1-4; D unclear. The CDR3 extends over 16 amino acids. The germline V and J ends were trimmed by 3 bases and 0 bases, with 12 bases remaining between them. Germline V gene data show CDR1 as SGDLS and CDR2 as YYNGEE. DNA of the CDR3: TGTGCCAGCAGCGCCCAGGCGGCAGCAACTAATGAAAAACTGTTTTTT. Translating it yields CASSAQAAATNEKLFF.

The chain carries TRBV11-3 and TRBJ2-3; 11 bases match TRBD2. With V trimmed by 5 bases and J by 3 bases, 10 bases remained unmatched. The germline gives CDR1 SGHNT, CDR2 YENEEA. This CDR3 comprises 17 residues. The chain's CDR3 is CASSAQWVAGGTDTQYF. The CDR3 nucleotides read TGTGCCAGCAGCGCCCAGTGGGTAGCGGGAGGGACAGATACGCAGTATTTT.

This chain connects TRBV5-4 to TRBJ2-7; D gene ambiguous. There are 14 residues in the CDR3. Trimming removed 6 bases at V and 6 bases at J, with 19 bases between. Per the germline V gene, CDR1 is SGHNT and CDR2 is YYREEE (reference sequence). This CDR3 reads CASTRETNFGEQYF. The CDR3 DNA sequence: TGTGCCAGCACCCGCGAGACAAATTTCGGCGAGCAGTACTTC. The full variable domain, rest sourced from reference TRBV5-4 and TRBJ2-7, is ETGVTQSPTHLIKTRGQQVTLRCSSQSGHNTVSWYQQALGQGPQFIFQYYREEENGRGNFPPRFSGLQFPNYSSELNVNALELDDSALYLCASTRETNFGEQYFGPGTRLTVT.

The rearrangement joins TRBV5-4 to TRBJ2-5, with TRBD2 matching over 15 bases. Per the germline V gene, CDR1 is SGHNT and CDR2 is YYREEE (reference sequence). With 8 bases clipped from V and 4 bases from J, the junction kept 3 bases outside the gene matches. The CDR3 is 14 residues long. This CDR3 reads CASRTSGRGETQYF. CDR3 bases: TGTGCCAGTCGGACTAGCGGGAGGGGAGAGACCCAGTACTTC.

The V call is TRBV7-3, the J call TRBJ2-4; D possibly matches TRBD1 or TRBD2 (6 bases each). The CDR3 is made up of 17 amino acids. The germline V gene has CDR1 SGHTA and CDR2 FQGTGA. The V end was cut by 4 bases, the J end by 7 bases, with 23 bases between. CDR3 amino acids: CASSSQRRGARGNIQYF. The CDR3 nucleotides are TGTGCCAGCAGCTCCCAACGGAGGGGCGCGAGGGGGAACATTCAGTACTTC. Full variable domain (rest looked up from reference TRBV7-3 and TRBJ2-4): GAGVSQTPSNKVTEKGKYVELRCDPISGHTALYWYRQSLGQGPEFLIYFQGTGAADDSGLPNDRFFAVRPEGSVSTLKIQRTERGDSAVYLCASSSQRRGARGNIQYFGAGTRLSVL.

The rearrangement uses TRBV6-1 and TRBJ1-1; D is unclear. The ends were cut back, 1 base at V and 8 bases at J, with 11 bases in the middle. The CDR3 consists of 13 residues. The germline gives CDR1 MNHNS, CDR2 SASEGT. The CDR3 sequence: CASSEVRQVEAFF. DNA of the CDR3: TGTGCCAGCAGTGAAGTGCGGCAGGTCGAAGCTTTCTTT.

CDR3: CASSPLSGSYEQYF. CDR3 nucleotide sequence: TGTGCCAGCAGCCCTTTGTCGGGCTCCTACGAGCAGTACTTC. The genes are TRBV7-2 and TRBJ2-7; D not resolved. V dropped 5 bases and J dropped 0 bases, with 11 bases sitting between them. The germline gives CDR1 SGHTA, CDR2 FQGNSA. The CDR3 contains 14 residues.